The sequence of this T cell receptor beta chain was determined in a study of identical twins. TCRdb reprocessed the 5' RACE reads with MiXCR, giving one entry per CDR3 protein. This sample has under 300,000 distinct CDR3 sequences, with approximately 7.1% found just once. Trimming cost V 4 bases and J 7 bases, with 7 bases left between them. The CDR3 runs to 11 residues. Germline V gene data show CDR1 as MGHDK and CDR2 as SYGVNS. Every sampled donor was Caucasian and healthy. This same sample was also taken into another study, of T cells expressing NK-cell markers. As that study records: All TCR beta repertoires analysed originated from sorted CD3+CD56+NKG2C+, CD3+CD56+NKG2C- and CD3+CD56-NKG2C+ T cells. Several donors' CD3+CD56-NKG2C+ cells were dominated by the same clonotypes. There remained a lack of clarity about HCMV specificity of expanded NKG2C+ T cell clones.

This clonotype originated in a woman under 30 in good health. The chain employs TRBV25-1 and TRBJ1-2, with D possibly being TRBD1 (5 bases). The sequenced sample was CD8+ T cells sorted from blood. CDR3: CASSAGLGYTF. The CDR3 bases are TGTGCCAGCAGTGCAGGGCTTGGCTACACCTTC.